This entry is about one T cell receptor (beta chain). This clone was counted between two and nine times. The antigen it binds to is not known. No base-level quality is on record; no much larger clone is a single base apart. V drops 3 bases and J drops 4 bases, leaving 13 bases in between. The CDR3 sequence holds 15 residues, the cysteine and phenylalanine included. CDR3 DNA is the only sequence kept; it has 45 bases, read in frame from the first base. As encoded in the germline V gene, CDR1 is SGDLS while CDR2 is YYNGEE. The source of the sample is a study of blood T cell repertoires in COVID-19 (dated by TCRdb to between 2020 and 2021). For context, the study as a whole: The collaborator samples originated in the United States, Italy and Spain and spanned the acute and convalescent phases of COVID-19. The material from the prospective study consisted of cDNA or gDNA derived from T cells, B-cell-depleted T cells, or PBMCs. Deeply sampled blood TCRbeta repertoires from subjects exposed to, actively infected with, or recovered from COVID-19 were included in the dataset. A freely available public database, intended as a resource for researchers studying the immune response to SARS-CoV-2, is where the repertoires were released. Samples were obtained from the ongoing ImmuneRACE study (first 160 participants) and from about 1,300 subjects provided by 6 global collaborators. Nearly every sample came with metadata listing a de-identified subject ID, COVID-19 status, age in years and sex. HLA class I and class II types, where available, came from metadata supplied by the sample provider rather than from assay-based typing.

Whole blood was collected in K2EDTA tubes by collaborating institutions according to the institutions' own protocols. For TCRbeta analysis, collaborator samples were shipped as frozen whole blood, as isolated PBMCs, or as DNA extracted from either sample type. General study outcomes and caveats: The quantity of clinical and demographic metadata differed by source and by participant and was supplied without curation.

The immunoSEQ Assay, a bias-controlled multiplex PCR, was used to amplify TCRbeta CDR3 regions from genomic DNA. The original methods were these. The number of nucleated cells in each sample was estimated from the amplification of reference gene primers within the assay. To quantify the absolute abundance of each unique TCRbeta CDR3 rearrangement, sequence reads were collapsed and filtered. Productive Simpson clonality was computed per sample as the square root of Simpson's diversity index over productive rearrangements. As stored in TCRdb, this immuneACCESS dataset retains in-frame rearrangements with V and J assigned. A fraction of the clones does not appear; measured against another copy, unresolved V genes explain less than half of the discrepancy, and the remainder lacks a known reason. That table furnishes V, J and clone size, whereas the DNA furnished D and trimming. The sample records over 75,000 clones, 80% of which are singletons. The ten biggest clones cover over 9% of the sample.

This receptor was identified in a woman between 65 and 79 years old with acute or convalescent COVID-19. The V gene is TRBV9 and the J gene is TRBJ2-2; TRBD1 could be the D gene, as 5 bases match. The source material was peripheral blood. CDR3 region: CASSADSSSTGELFF. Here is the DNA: TGTGCCAGCAGCGCCGACAGTAGCTCCACCGGGGAGCTGTTTTTT.